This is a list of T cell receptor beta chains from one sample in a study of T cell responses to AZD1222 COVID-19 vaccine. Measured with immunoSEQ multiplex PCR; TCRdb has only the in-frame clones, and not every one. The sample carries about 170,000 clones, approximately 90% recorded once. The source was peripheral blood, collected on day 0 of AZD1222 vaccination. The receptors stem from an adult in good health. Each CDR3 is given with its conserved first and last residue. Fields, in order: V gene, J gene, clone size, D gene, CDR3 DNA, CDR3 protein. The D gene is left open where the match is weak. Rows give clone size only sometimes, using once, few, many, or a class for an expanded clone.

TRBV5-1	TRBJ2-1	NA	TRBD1	TGCGCCAGCAGCGAGCCGACAGGGACGGTCTTGTTCTTC	CASSEPTGTVLFF
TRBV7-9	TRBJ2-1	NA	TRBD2	TGTGCCAGCAGCTCCCCCATACGCGGGAGAGGGTCCGATGAGCAGTTCTTC	CASSSPIRGRGSDEQFF
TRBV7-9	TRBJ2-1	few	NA	TGTGCCAGCAGCAGAATGGGCGTTAGCTCCTACAATGAGCAGTTCTTC	CASSRMGVSSYNEQFF
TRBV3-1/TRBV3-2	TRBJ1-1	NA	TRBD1	TGTGCCAGCAAGACAGGGATAGGCCTGAACACTGAAGCTTTCTTT	CASKTGIGLNTEAFF
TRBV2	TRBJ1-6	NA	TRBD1	TGTGCCAGCAGTCCCAGTGGGACAGGGTGGTCACCCCTCCACTTT	CASSPSGTGWSPLHF
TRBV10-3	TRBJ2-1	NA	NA	TGTGCCATCGGGCAGGATGAGCAGTTCTTC	CAIGQDEQFF
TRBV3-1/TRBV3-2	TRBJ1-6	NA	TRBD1	TGTGCCAGCAGCCAAACAGGGGCGAATTCACCCCTCCACTTT	CASSQTGANSPLHF
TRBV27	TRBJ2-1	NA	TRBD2	TGTGCCAGCAGCCCAAGCGGCGGGAGATACAATGAGCAGTTCTTC	CASSPSGGRYNEQFF
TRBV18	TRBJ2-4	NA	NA	TGTGCCAGCTCACCAAAGGGTTTAGCCAAAAACATTCAGTACTTC	CASSPKGLAKNIQYF
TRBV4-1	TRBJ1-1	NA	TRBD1	TGCGCCAGCAGCCAAGACCCCCAGACAGGGAGCACTGAAGCTTTCTTT	CASSQDPQTGSTEAFF
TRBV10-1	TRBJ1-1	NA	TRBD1	TGCGCCAGCAGTGACAGGACAGGAGTTAACACTGAAGCTTTCTTT	CASSDRTGVNTEAFF
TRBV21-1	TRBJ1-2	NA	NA	TGTGCCAGCAGCAAACTCAGGCCCCTCTATGGCTACACCTTC	CASSKLRPLYGYTF
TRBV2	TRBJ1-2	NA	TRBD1	TGTGCCAGCGACGTGGCAGGGGGCATAAACGGCTACACCTTC	CASDVAGGINGYTF
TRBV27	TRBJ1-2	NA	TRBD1	TGTGCCAGCAGTTTAAGGACAGGGTACGGCTACACCTTC	CASSLRTGYGYTF
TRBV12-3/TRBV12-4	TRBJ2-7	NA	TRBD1	TGTGCCAGCAGTCCGGACAGGGGAGGAGAGCAGTACTTC	CASSPDRGGEQYF
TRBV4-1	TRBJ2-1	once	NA	TGCGCCAGCAGCTTCCGGGACCCTGATCTATCCTACAATGAGCAGTTCTTC	CASSFRDPDLSYNEQFF
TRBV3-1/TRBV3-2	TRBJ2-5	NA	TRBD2	TGTGCCAGCAGCCAAGGAACTAGCGGGAGGGTGGGTGAGACCCAGTACTTC	CASSQGTSGRVGETQYF
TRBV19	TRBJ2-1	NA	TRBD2	TGTGCCAGTGGGCTAGCGGGAGTTCAGGCAGGGCAGTTCTTC	CASGLAGVQAGQFF
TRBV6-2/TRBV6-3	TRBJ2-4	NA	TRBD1	TGTGCCAGCAGTTACCCCCGACAGGGGGCGAACATTCAGTACTTC	CASSYPRQGANIQYF
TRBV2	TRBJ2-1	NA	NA	TGTGCCAGCAGTGAAGCTCCCGGGGGCGAGCAGTTCTTC	CASSEAPGGEQFF
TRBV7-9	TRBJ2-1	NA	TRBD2	TGTGCCAGCAGCTTACTAGCGGGAGGGCGCTACAATGAGCAGTTCTTC	CASSLLAGGRYNEQFF
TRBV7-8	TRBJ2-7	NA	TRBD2	TGTGCCAGCAGCTTAGCGACATTGGGAGCGGGATTCTTAGGGGAGCAGTACTTC	CASSLATLGAGFLGEQYF